The source of this T cell receptor (beta chain) is a study of T cell responses to AZD1222 COVID-19 vaccine. TCRdb's copy holds only in-frame clones and misses some; the assay was immunoSEQ multiplex PCR. There are about 150,000 clones in the sample; over 70% occur only once, and about 8.9% lies in the top ten. Study outcomes and limitations: Spike-specific TCR breadth and depth both grew after two AZD1222 doses. Regions 160-218 and 743-854 held dominance among vaccine-associated CD4 TCRs, which spanned spike. Among AZD1222 vaccinees, only six were seropositive at baseline.

Germline CDR1 and CDR2: ENHRY and SYGVKD. The CDR3 loop spans 16 amino acids. V gave up 6 bases and J gave up 6 bases; unmatched junction bases: 12. As concerns this clone: Antigen: not known.

The study pooled second doses at about 4 or about 12 weeks. The sample here was peripheral blood, taken 28 days after the second AZD1222 dose. The chain combines TRBV10-3 with TRBJ1-3; 9 bases agree with TRBD1. This clonotype originated in an adult who received the AZD1222 COVID-19 vaccine. The CDR3 bases are TGTGCCATCAGGAACAGGACAGGGGTCGTGGAAAACACCATATATTTT. It codes for CAIRNRTGVVENTIYF.